This T cell receptor (beta chain) was recovered during a study of T-cell memory formation after mild COVID-19. Study results and limitations: Mainly CM and EM harbored the contracting CD4+ clones; mainly EMRA harbored the CD8+ ones.

This clonotype was observed a few times. Its cognate antigen is unknown. TCRdb processed the 5' RACE reads anew with MiXCR; each CDR3 protein has one entry. Among 350,000 to 450,000 distinct CDR3 sequences listed, 20% to 25% were seen once. The CDR3 loop spans 16 amino acids. The ends lost 4 bases at V and 2 bases at J; junction bases unmatched: 8. The chain joins TRBV12-3 or TRBV12-4 to TRBJ2-3; 8 nucleotides agree with TRBD2. This receptor was obtained from an adult woman who had mild COVID-19 (a few samples of this study predate the infection). Cell type and time point are not known. The sequenced sample consisted of PBMCs or a T cell subset sorted from them (not recorded which). In DNA form, the CDR3 reads TGTGCCAGCAGTTCCCCAGGCGGGGGGCCCACAGATACGCAGTATTTT. Translation: CASSSPGGGPTDTQYF.